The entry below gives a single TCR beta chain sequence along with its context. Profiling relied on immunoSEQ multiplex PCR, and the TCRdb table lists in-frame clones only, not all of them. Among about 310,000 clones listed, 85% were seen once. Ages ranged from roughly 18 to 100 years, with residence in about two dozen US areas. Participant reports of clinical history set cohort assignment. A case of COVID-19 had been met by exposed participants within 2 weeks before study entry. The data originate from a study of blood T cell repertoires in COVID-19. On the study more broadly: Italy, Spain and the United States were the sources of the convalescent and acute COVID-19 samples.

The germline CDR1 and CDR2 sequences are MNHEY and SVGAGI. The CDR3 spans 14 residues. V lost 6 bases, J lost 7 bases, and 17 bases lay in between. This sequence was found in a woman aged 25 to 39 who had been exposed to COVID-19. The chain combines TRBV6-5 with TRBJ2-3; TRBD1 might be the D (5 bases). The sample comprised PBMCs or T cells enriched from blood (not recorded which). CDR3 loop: CASSYPDSSHTQYF. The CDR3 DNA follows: TGTGCCAGCAGCTACCCCGACAGCTCCCATACGCAGTATTTT.